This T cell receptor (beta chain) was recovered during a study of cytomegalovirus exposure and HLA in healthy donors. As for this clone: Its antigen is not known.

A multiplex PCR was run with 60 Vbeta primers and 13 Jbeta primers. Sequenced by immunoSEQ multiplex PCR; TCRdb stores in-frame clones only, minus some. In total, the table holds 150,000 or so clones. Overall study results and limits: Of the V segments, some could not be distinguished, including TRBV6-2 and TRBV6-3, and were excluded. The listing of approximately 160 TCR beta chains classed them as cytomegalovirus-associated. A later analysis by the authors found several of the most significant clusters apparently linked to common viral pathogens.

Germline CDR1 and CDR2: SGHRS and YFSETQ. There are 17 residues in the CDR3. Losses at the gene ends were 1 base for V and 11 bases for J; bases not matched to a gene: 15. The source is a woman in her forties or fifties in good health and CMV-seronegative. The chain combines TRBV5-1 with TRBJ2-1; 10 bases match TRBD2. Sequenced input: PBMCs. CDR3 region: CASSLSAGGPTRYQQFF. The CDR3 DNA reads TGCGCCAGCAGCTTGTCAGCGGGAGGGCCTACTCGGTACCAGCAGTTCTTC.